The 20 T cell receptor beta chains below come from one sample, sequenced in a study of T cells in Graves' hyperthyroidism and ophthalmopathy. TCR beta CDR3 regions were amplified from RNA. TCR CDR3 underwent first-round RT-PCR with the HTBI primer set. MiXCR was run by TCRdb on the multiplex PCR reads, yielding one entry per CDR3 protein. The sample lists 300,000 to 350,000 distinct CDR3 sequences, 15% to 20% occurring once. Material: blood. These receptors were obtained from a woman aged 45-59 years with Graves' hyperthyroidism.

This clonotype came up a few times. V usage is TRBV7-6 and J usage is TRBJ2-1; D possibly matches TRBD1 or TRBD2 (5 bases each). CDR1 SGHVS and CDR2 FNYEAQ come from the germline V gene. Between the trimmed V and J ends, which lost 4 bases and 1 base, there was a span of 26 bases. The CDR3 spans 20 residues. The CDR3 protein is CASSSNPGGPSVKSYNEQFF. The CDR3, as DNA: TGTGCCAGCAGCTCTAATCCTGGGGGACCCTCCGTAAAATCCTACAATGAGCAGTTCTTC.

The chain is built from TRBV27 and TRBJ2-1; D possibly corresponds to TRBD2 (6 bases). Trimming took off 7 bases at V and 5 bases at J, with 18 bases between the two ends. The CDR3 extends over 15 amino acids. Germline V CDR1 and CDR2: MNHEY, SMNVEV (reference sequence). As DNA, the CDR3 is TGTGCCAGCAACCCATTAGGGCGGGAAGACAATGAGCAGTTCTTC. Its protein is CASNPLGREDNEQFF.

This clonotype was seen more than once but under ten times. This rearrangement joins TRBV7-2 to TRBJ1-3; no firm D call. Per the germline V gene, CDR1 is SGHTA and CDR2 is FQGNSA. The ends were cut back, 4 bases at V and 4 bases at J, with 5 bases in the middle. This CDR3 region has 12 residues. Here the CDR3 reads CASSSPGNTIYF. The CDR3 DNA reads TGTGCCAGCAGCTCCCCGGGAAACACCATATATTTT.

This clonotype was detected once. This chain links TRBV27 with TRBJ1-5; a weak D match, TRBD1 (6 bases). Germline V gene lookup returns CDR1 MNHEY and CDR2 SMNVEV (reference sequence). Between the trimmed V and J ends, which lost 7 bases and 4 bases, there was a span of 20 bases. The CDR3 covers 16 residues. The CDR3 protein is CASTERGGEGNQPQHF. The CDR3 DNA is TGTGCCAGCACCGAAAGGGGGGGGGAGGGGAATCAGCCCCAGCATTTT.

This clonotype was seen ten or more times. V is TRBV20-1 and J is TRBJ1-5, with no clear D. The CDR3 runs 13 residues. V was shortened by 4 bases and J by 3 bases, with 10 bases between the two germline ends. Germline assignment: CDR1 DFQATT and CDR2 SNEGSKA (reference sequence). For the CDR3, the DNA is TGCAGTGCTATCCGGGAGCTCAATCAGCCCCAGCATTTT. It translates to CSAIRELNQPQHF.

The chain recombines TRBV18 with TRBJ2-5, with D possibly matching TRBD2 (6 bases). This CDR3 comprises 15 residues. V lost 3 bases, J lost 5 bases, and 16 bases lay in between. The V gene's germline CDR1 is KGHSH and CDR2 LQKENI. DNA for the CDR3: TGTGCCAGCTCACCCATTGGAGGGGCGTGGGAGACCCAGTACTTC. As protein: CASSPIGGAWETQYF.

There are a few counts of this clonotype. The chain joins TRBV30 to TRBJ2-5, with 7 bases aligning to TRBD1. Germline V gives CDR1 GTSNPN, CDR2 SVGIG (reference sequence). After removal of 8 bases from V and 2 bases from J, the junction contained 8 bases not matched to a gene. The CDR3 has 13 residues. Here the CDR3 DNA reads TGTGCCGAAACGACAGGGTCGCAAGAGACCCAGTACTTC. Translated: CAETTGSQETQYF.

This clonotype has only a few counts. This chain links TRBV15 with TRBJ1-1, with 9 bases identical to TRBD1. V was clipped by 5 bases and J by 2 bases; unmatched bases: 9. The CDR3 is 16 amino acids. The germline CDR1 and CDR2 sequences are LNHNV and YYDKDF (reference sequence). The CDR3 DNA is TGTGCCACCAGCTCCCCCCGGGACAGGGATAACACTGAAGCTTTCTTT. It specifies CATSSPRDRDNTEAFF.

The V and J genes are TRBV2 and TRBJ1-4, with D possibly TRBD1 on 5 matching bases. Trimming shortened V by 4 bases and J by 10 bases, and 13 bases separated the two germline ends. Germline CDR1 and CDR2: SNHLY and FYNNEI. This CDR3 contains 13 residues. CDR3 loop: CASSGGPDGKLFF. In nucleotides, the CDR3 is TGTGCCAGCAGTGGGGGACCGGACGGAAAACTGTTTTTT.

This chain joins TRBV11-2 and TRBJ1-2; D is uncertain. The CDR3 extends over 12 amino acids. Trimming pared 0 bases from V and 6 bases from J, leaving 5 bases between. Germline CDR1 SGHAT, CDR2 FQNNGV. The CDR3 DNA reads as TGTGCCAGCAGCTTAGACGGCAATGGCTACACCTTC. Its translation is CASSLDGNGYTF.

There are many counts of this clonotype. V usage is TRBV7-2 and J usage is TRBJ1-1, with D tentatively TRBD1 (5 bases). The V and J ends lost 4 bases and 6 bases respectively, with 15 bases between them. The germline CDR1 and CDR2 sequences are SGHTA and FQGNSA. There are 14 residues in the CDR3. CDR3 amino acids: CASSSQPGTPEAFF. In DNA, the CDR3 is TGTGCCAGCAGCTCCCAACCCGGGACCCCTGAAGCTTTCTTT. The full variable domain, rest sourced from reference TRBV7-2 and TRBJ1-1, is GAGVSQSPSNKVTEKGKDVELRCDPISGHTALYWYRQSLGQGLEFLIYFQGNSAPDKSGLPSDRFSAERTGGSVSTLTIQRTQQEDSAVYLCASSSQPGTPEAFFGQGTRLTVV.

This clonotype was counted a few times. The genes are TRBV5-1 and TRBJ2-3, with unresolved D. The CDR3 is 14 residues long. The germline V gene has CDR1 SGHRS and CDR2 YFSETQ. Trimming removed 7 bases from V and 0 bases from J, with 12 bases in between. The CDR3 bases are TGCGCCAGCCGGATTACCACTAGCACAGATACGCAGTATTTT. Protein: CASRITTSTDTQYF.

The table lists this clonotype with many counts. J is TRBJ2-7 and V is TRBV2; D is unclear. V was cut by 4 bases and J by 0 bases, with 10 bases left in between. This CDR3 comprises 14 residues. Per germline, CDR1 SNHLY and CDR2 FYNNEI. The CDR3 is CASSAWSGSYEQYF. CDR3 sequence (DNA): TGTGCCAGCAGTGCTTGGAGTGGCTCCTACGAGCAGTACTTC.

This clonotype was recorded at least ten times. The V gene is TRBV10-3, the J gene TRBJ2-2; TRBD1 agrees at 7 bases. Looked up from germline, CDR1 is ENHRY and CDR2 is SYGVKD. V was pared by 4 bases and J by 4 bases, with 3 bases of the junction left unmatched. CDR3 length: 14 residues. CDR3 in DNA: TGTGCCATCAGTGGGGGACAGTTCACCGGGGAGCTGTTTTTT. As protein: CAISGGQFTGELFF.

This clonotype was recorded at least ten times. This chain connects TRBV6-5 to TRBJ1-5; no firm D call. The germline V gene encodes CDR1 MNHEY and CDR2 SVGAGI. The CDR3 contains 15 residues. The germline V and J ends were trimmed by 0 bases and 2 bases, with 8 bases remaining between them. The DNA for the CDR3 is TGTGCCAGCAGTTACTCGAGTGTCGGCAATCAGCCCCAGCATTTT. Amino acid sequence: CASSYSSVGNQPQHF.

As to this clonotype: It may be a read error: a sequence one base away is much more abundant. The chain carries TRBV7-9 and TRBJ1-1; D remains ambiguous. The CDR3 has 15 amino acids. Germline CDR1 SEHNR, CDR2 FQNEAQ (reference sequence). The V and J ends lost 3 bases and 3 bases respectively, with 14 bases between them. CDR3 nucleotide sequence: TGTGCCAGCAGCTTCACAGACGGACCGTACACTGAAGCTTTCTTT. Residues: CASSFTDGPYTEAFF.

The V and J genes are TRBV9 and TRBJ1-5; no clear D gene. Trimming removed 2 bases at V and 3 bases at J, with 12 bases between. The CDR3 covers 15 residues. Looked up from germline, CDR1 is SGDLS and CDR2 is YYNGEE. CDR3 coding DNA: TGTGCCAGCAGCGTCGGGAGTGGGGTCAATCAGCCCCAGCATTTT. It is translated as CASSVGSGVNQPQHF.

The J gene is TRBJ2-2, the V gene TRBV3-1; D possibly uses TRBD1 or TRBD2 (6 bases each). The CDR3 runs to 15 residues. V gave up 1 base and J gave up 6 bases, with 12 bases separating them. The V gene's germline CDR1 is LGHDT and CDR2 YNNKEL (reference sequence). The CDR3 nucleotides are TGTGCCAGCAGCCAAGGTCCCGGGGGCGCCGGGGAGCTGTTTTTT. Its protein is CASSQGPGGAGELFF.

This clonotype was seen repeatedly, ten times or more. V and J are TRBV27 and TRBJ2-3, with 8 bases identical to TRBD2. The V and J ends lost 4 bases and 4 bases, in that order; junction bases with no gene match: 10. This CDR3 is 16 amino acids long. Per germline, CDR1 MNHEY and CDR2 SMNVEV (reference sequence). Here the CDR3 reads CASSSSRGGQADTQYF. CDR3 DNA: TGTGCCAGCAGTTCCTCCCGGGGGGGCCAAGCAGATACGCAGTATTTT.

The chain has TRBV3-1 and TRBJ2-5; D remains ambiguous. Trimming removed 1 base at V and 2 bases at J, with 8 bases between. The V gene's germline CDR1 is LGHDT and CDR2 YNNKEL (reference sequence). This CDR3 has 14 amino acids. In DNA, the CDR3 is TGTGCCAGCAGCCAAGGGTCTAGGCAAGAGACCCAGTACTTC. This gives the protein CASSQGSRQETQYF.